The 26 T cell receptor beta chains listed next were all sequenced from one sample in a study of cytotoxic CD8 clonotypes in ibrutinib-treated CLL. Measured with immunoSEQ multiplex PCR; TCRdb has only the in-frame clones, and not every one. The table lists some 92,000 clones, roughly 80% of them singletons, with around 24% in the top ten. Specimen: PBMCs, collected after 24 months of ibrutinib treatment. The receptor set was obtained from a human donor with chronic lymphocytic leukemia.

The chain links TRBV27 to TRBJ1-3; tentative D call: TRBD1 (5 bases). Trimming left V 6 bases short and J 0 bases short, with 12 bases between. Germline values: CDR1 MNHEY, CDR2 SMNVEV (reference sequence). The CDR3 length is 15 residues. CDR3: CASSTGRSSGNTIYF. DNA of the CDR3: TGTGCCAGCAGCACGGGACGGAGCTCTGGAAACACCATATATTTT.

CDR3 region: CASSLETGRRAFF. DNA for the CDR3: TGTGCCAGCAGCTTAGAGACAGGGAGGCGAGCTTTCTTT. This rearrangement joins TRBV7-2 to TRBJ1-1; TRBD1 aligns across 7 bases. The V segment lost 1 base and the J segment 10 bases; nucleotides outside the gene matches: 6. The germline V gene has CDR1 SGHTA and CDR2 FQGNSA. The CDR3 is 13 residues long.

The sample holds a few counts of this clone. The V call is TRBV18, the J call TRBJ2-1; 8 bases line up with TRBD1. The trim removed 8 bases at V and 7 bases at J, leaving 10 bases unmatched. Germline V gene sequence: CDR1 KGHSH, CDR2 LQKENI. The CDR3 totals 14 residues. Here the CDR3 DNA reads TGTGCCAGCCGCCAGACAGGGGATGGAAATGAGCAGTTCTTC. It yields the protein CASRQTGDGNEQFF.

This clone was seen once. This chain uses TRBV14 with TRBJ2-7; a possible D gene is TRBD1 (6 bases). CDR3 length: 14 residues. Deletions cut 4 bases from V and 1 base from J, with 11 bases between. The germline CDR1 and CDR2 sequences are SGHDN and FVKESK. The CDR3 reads CASSPDSTSYEQYF. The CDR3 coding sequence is TGTGCCAGCAGCCCGGACAGTACGTCCTACGAGCAGTACTTC.

The CDR3 coding sequence is TGTGCCAGCAGCTTAGAGACAGGGGGGCAGCCCCAGCATTTT. This codes for CASSLETGGQPQHF. The chain uses TRBV7-9 and TRBJ1-5, with 9 bases that match TRBD1. Germline CDR1 is SEHNR and CDR2 is FQNEAQ (reference sequence). This CDR3 contains 14 residues. Trimming took 1 base from V and 7 from J; bases not matched to a gene: 2.

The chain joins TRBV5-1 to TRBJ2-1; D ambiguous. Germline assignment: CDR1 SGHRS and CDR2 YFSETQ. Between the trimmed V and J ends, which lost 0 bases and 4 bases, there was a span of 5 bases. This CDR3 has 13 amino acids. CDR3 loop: CASSLGDYNEQFF. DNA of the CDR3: TGCGCCAGCAGCTTGGGGGATTACAATGAGCAGTTCTTC.

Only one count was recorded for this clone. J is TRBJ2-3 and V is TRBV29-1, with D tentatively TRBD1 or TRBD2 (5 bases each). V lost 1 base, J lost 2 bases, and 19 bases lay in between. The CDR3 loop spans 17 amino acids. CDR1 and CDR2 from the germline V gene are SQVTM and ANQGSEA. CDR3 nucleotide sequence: TGCAGCGTTGAAGGGTCGGGGCAAGGTCTAACCACAGATACGCAGTATTTT. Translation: CSVEGSGQGLTTDTQYF.

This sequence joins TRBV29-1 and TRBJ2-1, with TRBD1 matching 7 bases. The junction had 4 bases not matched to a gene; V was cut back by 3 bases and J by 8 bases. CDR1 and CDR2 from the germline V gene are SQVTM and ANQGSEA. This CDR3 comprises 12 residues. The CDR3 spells CSVDPGGYEQFF. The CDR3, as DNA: TGCAGCGTTGACCCAGGGGGATATGAGCAGTTCTTC.

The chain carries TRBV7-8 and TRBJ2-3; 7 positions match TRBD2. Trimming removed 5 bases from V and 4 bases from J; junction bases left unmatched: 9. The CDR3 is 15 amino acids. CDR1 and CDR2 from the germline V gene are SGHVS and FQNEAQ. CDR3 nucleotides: TGTGCCAGCAGCCCTCCCAGCGGGAAGGCAGATACGCAGTATTTT. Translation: CASSPPSGKADTQYF.

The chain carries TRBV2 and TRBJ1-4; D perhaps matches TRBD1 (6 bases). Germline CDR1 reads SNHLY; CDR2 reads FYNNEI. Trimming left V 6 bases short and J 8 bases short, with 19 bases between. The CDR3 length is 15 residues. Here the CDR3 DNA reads TGTGCCAGCAGGGGATTACAGGGTGTAGGAGAAAAACTGTTTTTT. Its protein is CASRGLQGVGEKLFF.

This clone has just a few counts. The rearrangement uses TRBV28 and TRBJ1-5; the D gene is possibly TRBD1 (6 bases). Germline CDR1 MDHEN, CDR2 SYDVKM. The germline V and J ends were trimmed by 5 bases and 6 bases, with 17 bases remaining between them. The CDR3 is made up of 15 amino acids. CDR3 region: CASSPIEGGSQPQHF. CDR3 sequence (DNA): TGTGCCAGCAGTCCAATCGAGGGGGGCAGTCAGCCCCAGCATTTT.

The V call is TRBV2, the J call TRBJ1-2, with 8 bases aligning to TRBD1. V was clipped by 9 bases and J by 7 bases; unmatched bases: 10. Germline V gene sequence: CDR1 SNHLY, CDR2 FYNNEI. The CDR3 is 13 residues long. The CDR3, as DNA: TGTGCCAGGACAGGGGAAAATGCGGGTGGCTACACCTTC. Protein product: CARTGENAGGYTF.

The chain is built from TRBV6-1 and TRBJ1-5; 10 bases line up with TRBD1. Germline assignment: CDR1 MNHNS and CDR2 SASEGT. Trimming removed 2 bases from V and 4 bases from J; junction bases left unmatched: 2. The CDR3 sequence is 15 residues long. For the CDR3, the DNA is TGTGCCAGCAGTGAATGGGGACAGGGGAATCAGCCCCAGCATTTT. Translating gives CASSEWGQGNQPQHF.

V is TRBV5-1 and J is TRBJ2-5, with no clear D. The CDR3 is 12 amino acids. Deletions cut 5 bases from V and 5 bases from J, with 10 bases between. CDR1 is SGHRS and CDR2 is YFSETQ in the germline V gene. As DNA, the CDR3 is TGCGCCAGCAGGGCCAGTGCGGAGACCCAGTACTTC. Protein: CASRASAETQYF.

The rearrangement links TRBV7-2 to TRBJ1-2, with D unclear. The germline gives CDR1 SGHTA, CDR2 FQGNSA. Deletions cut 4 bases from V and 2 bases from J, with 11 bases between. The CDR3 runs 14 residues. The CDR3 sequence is CASSSMRVNYGYTF. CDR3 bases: TGTGCCAGCAGCTCGATGAGGGTCAACTATGGCTACACCTTC.

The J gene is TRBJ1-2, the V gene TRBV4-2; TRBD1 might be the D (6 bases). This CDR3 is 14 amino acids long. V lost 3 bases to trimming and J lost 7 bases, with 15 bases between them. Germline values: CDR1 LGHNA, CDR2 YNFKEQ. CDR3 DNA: TGTGCCAGCAGCCACCTAGAACAGGGAACTGGCTACACCTTC. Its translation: CASSHLEQGTGYTF.

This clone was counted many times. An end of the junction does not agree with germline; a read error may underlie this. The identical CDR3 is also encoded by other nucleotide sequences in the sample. The CDR3 is CASSLAGRGNQPQHF. The CDR3 region has the DNA TGTGCCAGCAGCTTAGCGGGCAGGGGCAACCAGCCCCAGCATTTT. The rearrangement links TRBV11-2 to TRBJ1-5; tentative D call: TRBD1 (6 bases). The CDR3 contains 15 residues. In germline, CDR1 is SGHAT, CDR2 FQNNGV.

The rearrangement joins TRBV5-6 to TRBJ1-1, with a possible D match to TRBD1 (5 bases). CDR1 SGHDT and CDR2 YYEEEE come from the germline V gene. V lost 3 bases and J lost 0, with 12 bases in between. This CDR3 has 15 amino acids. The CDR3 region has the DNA TGTGCCAGCAGCTACAGACAGTTGATGAACACTGAAGCTTTCTTT. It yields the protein CASSYRQLMNTEAFF.

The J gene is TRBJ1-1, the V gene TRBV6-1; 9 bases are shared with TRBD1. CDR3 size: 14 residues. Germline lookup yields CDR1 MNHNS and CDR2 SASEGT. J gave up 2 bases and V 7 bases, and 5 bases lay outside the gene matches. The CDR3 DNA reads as TGTGCCAGCACTGCGGGACAGGGCAACACTGAAGCTTTCTTT. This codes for CASTAGQGNTEAFF.

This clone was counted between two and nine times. The CDR3 region has the DNA TGTGCCAGCAGACCCAGGAACACTGAAGCTTTCTTT. Translation gives CASRPRNTEAFF. The rearrangement uses TRBV7-9 and TRBJ1-1; D gene unclear. Trimming took 6 bases from V and 1 from J, leaving 6 bases between them. CDR1 SEHNR and CDR2 FQNEAQ come from the germline V gene (reference sequence). The CDR3 runs 12 residues.

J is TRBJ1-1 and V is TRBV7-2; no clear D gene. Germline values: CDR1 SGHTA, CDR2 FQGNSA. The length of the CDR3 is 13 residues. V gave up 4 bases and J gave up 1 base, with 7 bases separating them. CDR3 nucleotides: TGTGCCAGCAGCTCCCAAGGGAACACTGAAGCTTTCTTT. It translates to CASSSQGNTEAFF.

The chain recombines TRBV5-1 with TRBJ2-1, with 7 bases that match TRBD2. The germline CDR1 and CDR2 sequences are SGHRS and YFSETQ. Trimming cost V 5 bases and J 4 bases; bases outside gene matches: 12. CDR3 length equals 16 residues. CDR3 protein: CASRESTSQSYNEQFF. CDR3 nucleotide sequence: TGCGCCAGCAGAGAGTCGACTAGCCAATCGTACAATGAGCAGTTCTTC.

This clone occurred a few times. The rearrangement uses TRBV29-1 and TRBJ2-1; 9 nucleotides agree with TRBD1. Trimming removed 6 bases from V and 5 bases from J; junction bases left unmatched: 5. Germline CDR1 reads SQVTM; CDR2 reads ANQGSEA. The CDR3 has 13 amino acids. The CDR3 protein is CSVGTGFDNEQFF. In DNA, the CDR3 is TGCAGCGTCGGGACAGGGTTCGACAATGAGCAGTTCTTC.

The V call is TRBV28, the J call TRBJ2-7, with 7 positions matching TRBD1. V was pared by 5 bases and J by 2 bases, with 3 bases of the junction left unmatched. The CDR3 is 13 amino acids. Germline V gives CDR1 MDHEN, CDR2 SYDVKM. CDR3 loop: CASSVTGTYEQYF. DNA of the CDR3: TGTGCCAGCAGTGTGACAGGGACCTACGAGCAGTACTTC. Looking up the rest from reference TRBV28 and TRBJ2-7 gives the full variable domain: DVKVTQSSRYLVKRTGEKVFLECVQDMDHENMFWYRQDPGLGLRLIYFSYDVKMKEKGDIPEGYSVSREKKERFSLILESASTNQTSMYLCASSVTGTYEQYFGPGTRLTVT.

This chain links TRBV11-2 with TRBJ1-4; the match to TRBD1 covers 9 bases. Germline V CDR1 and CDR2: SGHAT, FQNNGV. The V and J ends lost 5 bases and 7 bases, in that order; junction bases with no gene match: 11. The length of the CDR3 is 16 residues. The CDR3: CASSPRLGQGGEKLFF. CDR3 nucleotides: TGTGCCAGCAGCCCGAGGCTGGGACAGGGAGGTGAAAAACTGTTTTTT.

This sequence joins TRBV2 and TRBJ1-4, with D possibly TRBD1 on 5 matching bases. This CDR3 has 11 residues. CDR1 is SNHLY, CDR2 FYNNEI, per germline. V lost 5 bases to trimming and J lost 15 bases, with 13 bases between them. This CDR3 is CASSWGIRLFF. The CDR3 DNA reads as TGTGCCAGCAGTTGGGGGATAAGGTTGTTTTTT.